This entry describes one TCR beta chain. As yet, its antigen is unknown. This sample was taken from a study of T-cell memory formation after mild COVID-19. Findings and limits, study-wide: Memory from before infection featured some responding clones, which suggests cross-reactive memory joined. Among clones peaking at day 37 in the second wave, SARS-CoV-2 specificity remained unconfirmed.

Between the trimmed V and J ends, which lost 0 bases and 4 bases, there was a span of 10 bases. Germline CDR1 and CDR2: SGHRS and YFSETQ. The CDR3 consists of 14 residues. TCRdb fed the 5' RACE reads into MiXCR, producing one record per CDR3 protein. The sample lists 300,000 or so distinct CDR3 sequences; around 15% were seen once. The rearrangement joins TRBV5-1 to TRBJ2-5, with D perhaps TRBD2 (6 bases). Sequencing used PBMCs or a T cell subset sorted from them (not recorded which). The receptor comes from a man younger than 35 who had mild COVID-19 (a few samples of this study predate the infection). Cell type and time point are not known. The CDR3 DNA sequence: TGCGCCAGCAGCTTGGCCCCCGGGGGAGAGACCCAGTACTTC. This encodes CASSLAPGGETQYF.